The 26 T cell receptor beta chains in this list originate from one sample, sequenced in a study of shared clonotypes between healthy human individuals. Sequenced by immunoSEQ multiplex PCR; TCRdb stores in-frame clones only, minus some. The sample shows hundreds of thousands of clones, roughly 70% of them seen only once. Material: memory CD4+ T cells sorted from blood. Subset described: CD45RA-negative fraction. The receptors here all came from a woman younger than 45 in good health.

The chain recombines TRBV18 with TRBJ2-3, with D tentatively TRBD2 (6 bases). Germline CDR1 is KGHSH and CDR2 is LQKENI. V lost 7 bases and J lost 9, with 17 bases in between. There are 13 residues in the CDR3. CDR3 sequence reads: CASLGGETGTQYF. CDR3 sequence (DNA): TGTGCCAGCTTAGGAGGGGAAACGGGGACGCAGTATTTT. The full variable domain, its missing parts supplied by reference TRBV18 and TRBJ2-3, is NAGVMQNPRHLVRRRGQEARLRCSPMKGHSHVYWYRQLPEEGLKFMVYLQKENIIDESGMPKERFSAEFPKEGPSILRIQQVVRGDSAAYFCASLGGETGTQYFGPGTRLTVL.

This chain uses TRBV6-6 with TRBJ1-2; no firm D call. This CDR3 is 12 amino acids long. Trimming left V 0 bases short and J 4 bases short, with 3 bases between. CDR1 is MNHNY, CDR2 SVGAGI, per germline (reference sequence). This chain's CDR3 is CASSYSSYGYTF. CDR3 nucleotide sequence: TGTGCCAGCAGTTACTCCAGCTATGGCTACACCTTC.

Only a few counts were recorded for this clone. The chain's CDR3 is CASSQSGTGSETQYF. The CDR3 nucleotides read TGCGCCAGCAGCCAATCTGGGACAGGGTCAGAGACCCAGTACTTC. The V call is TRBV4-1, the J call TRBJ2-5; 9 nucleotides match TRBD1. Germline lookup yields CDR1 MGHRA and CDR2 YSYEKL. Germline trimming cut 2 bases from V and 4 bases from J; bases unmatched to any gene: 5. There are 15 residues in the CDR3.

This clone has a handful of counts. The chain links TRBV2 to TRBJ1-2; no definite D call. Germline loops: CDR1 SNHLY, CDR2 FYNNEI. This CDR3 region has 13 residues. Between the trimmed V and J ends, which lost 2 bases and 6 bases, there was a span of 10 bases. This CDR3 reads CASSELSNHGYTF. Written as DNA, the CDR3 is TGTGCCAGCAGTGAACTCTCCAACCATGGCTACACCTTC.

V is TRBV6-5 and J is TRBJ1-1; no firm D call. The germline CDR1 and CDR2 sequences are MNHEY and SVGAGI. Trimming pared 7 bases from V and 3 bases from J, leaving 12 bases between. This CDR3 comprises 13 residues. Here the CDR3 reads CASTRGIHTEAFF. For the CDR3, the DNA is TGTGCCAGCACCCGTGGCATCCACACTGAAGCTTTCTTT.

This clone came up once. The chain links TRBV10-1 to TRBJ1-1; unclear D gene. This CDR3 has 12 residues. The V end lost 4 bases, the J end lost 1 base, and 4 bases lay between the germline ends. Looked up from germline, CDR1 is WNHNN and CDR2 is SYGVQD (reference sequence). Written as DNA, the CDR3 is TGCGCCAGCAGTGGTTCGAACACTGAAGCTTTCTTT. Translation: CASSGSNTEAFF.

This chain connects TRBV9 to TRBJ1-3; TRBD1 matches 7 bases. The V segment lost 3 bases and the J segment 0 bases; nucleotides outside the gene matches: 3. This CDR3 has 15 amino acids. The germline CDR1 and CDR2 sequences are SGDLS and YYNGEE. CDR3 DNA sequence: TGTGCCAGCAGCGGGGACAGATACTCTGGAAACACCATATATTTT. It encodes CASSGDRYSGNTIYF.

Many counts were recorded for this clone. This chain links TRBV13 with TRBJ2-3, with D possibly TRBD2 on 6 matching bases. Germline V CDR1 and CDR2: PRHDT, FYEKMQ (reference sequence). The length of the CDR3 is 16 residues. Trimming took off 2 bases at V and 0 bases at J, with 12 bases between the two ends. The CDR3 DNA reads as TGTGCCAGCAGCTTAAGGAAGCGGGCTAGCACAGATACGCAGTATTTT. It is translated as CASSLRKRASTDTQYF. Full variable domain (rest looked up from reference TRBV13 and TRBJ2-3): AAGVIQSPRHLIKEKRETATLKCYPIPRHDTVYWYQQGPGQDPQFLISFYEKMQSDKGSIPDRFSAQQFSDYHSELNMSSLELGDSALYFCASSLRKRASTDTQYFGPGTRLTVL.

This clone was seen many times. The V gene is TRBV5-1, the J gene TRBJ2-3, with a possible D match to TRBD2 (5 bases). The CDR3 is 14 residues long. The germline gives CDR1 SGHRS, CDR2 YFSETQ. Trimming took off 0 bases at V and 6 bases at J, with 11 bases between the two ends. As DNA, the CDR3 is TGCGCCAGCAGCTTGGGAGGGCCCTCGGATACGCAGTATTTT. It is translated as CASSLGGPSDTQYF.

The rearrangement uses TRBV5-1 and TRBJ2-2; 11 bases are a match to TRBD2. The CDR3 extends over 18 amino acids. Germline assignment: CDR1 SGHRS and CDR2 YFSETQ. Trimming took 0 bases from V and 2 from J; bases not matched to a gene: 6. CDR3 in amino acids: CASSLGLAGKINTGELFF. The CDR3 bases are TGCGCCAGCAGCTTGGGACTAGCGGGAAAAATAAACACCGGGGAGCTGTTTTTT.

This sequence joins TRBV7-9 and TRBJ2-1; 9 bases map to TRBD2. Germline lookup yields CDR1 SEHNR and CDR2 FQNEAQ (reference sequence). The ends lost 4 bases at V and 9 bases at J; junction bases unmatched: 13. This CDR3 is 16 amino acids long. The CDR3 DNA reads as TGTGCCAGCAGCTCGGGCGGAGGTAGCGGGAGAGGTGAGCAGTTCTTC. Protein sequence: CASSSGGGSGRGEQFF.

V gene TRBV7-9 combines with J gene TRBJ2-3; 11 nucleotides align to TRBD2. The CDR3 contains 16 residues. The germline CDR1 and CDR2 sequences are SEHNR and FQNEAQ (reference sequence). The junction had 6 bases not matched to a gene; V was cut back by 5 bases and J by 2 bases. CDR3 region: CASSPGTSGFTDTQYF. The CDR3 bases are TGTGCCAGCAGCCCAGGGACTAGCGGATTCACAGATACGCAGTATTTT.

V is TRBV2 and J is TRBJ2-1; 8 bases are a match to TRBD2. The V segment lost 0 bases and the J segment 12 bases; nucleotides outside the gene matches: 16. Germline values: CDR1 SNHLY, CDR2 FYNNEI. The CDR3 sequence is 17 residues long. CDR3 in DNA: TGTGCCAGCAGTGAAGCGACGGTGACTAGCGTTTCCCCTCGGCAGTTCTTC. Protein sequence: CASSEATVTSVSPRQFF.

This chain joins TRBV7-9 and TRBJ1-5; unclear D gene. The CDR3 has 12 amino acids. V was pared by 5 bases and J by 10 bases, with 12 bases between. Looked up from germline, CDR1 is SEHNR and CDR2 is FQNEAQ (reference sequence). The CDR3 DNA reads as TGTGCCAGCAGCCTCTCCCGGGGACCCCAGCATTTT. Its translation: CASSLSRGPQHF.

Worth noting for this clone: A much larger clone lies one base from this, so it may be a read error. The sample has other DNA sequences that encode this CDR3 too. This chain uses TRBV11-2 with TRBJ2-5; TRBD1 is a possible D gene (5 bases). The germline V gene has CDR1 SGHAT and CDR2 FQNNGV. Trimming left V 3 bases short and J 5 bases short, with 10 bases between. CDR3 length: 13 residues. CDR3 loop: CASSFGQGETQYF. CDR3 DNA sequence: TGTGCCAGCAGCTTCGGGCAGGGCGAGACCCAGTACTTC. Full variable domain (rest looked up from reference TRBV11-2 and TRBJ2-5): EAGVAQSPRYKIIEKRQSVAFWCNPISGHATLYWYQQILGQGPKLLIQFQNNGVVDDSQLPKDRFSAERLKGVDSTLKIQPAKLEDSAVYLCASSFGQGETQYFGPGTRLLVL.

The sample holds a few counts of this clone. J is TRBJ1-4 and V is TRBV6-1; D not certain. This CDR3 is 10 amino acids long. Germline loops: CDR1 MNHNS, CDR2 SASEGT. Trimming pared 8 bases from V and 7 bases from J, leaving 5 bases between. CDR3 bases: TGTGCCAGCCAGAGTGAAAAACTGTTTTTT. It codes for CASQSEKLFF.

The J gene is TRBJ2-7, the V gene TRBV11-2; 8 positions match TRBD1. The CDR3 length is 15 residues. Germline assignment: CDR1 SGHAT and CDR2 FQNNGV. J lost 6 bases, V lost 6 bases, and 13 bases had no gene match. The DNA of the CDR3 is TGTGCCAGCAGTTTCGTCCAGGGGGCGGAAAGCGAGCAGTACTTC. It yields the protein CASSFVQGAESEQYF.

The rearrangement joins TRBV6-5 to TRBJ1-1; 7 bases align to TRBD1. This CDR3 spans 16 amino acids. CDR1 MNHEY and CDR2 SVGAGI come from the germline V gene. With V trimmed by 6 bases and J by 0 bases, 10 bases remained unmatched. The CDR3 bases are TGTGCCAGCAGCTACAGGGGACTGCCTTTGAACACTGAAGCTTTCTTT. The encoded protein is CASSYRGLPLNTEAFF.

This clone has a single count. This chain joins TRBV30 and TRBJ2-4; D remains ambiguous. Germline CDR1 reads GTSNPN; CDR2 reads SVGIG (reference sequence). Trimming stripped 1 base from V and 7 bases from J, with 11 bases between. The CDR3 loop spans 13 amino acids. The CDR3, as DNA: TGTGCCTGGAGTGGTCCCCTTCGGAACATTCAGTACTTC. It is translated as CAWSGPLRNIQYF.

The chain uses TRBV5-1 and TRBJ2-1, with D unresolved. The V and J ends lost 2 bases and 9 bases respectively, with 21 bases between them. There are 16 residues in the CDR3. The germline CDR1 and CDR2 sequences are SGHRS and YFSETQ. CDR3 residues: CASSFMTNLLVGEQFF. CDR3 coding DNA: TGCGCCAGCAGCTTTATGACGAACCTGCTAGTAGGTGAGCAGTTCTTC.

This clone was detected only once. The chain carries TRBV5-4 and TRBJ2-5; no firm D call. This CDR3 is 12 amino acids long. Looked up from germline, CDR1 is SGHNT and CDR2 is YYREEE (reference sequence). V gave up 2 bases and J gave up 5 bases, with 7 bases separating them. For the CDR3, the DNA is TGTGCCAGCAGCTTAAACGGGGAGACCCAGTACTTC. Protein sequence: CASSLNGETQYF.

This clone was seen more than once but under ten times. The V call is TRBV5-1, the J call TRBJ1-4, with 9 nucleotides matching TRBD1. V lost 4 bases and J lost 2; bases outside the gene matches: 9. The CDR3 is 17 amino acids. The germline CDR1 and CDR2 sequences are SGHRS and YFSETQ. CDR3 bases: TGCGCCAGCAGCCTGACCCCGGGGACAGGGACTAATGAAAAACTGTTTTTT. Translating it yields CASSLTPGTGTNEKLFF.

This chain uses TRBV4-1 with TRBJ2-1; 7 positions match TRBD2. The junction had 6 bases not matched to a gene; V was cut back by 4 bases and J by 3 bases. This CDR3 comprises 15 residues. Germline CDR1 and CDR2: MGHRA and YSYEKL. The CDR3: CASSRRTSVYNEQFF. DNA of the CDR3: TGCGCCAGCAGCCGACGGACTAGTGTCTACAATGAGCAGTTCTTC.

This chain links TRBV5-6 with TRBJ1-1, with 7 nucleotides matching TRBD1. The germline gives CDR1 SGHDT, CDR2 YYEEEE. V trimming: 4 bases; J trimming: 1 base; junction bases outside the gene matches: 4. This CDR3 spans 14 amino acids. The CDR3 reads CASSPRGRNTEAFF. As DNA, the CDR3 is TGTGCCAGCAGCCCAAGGGGGCGGAACACTGAAGCTTTCTTT.

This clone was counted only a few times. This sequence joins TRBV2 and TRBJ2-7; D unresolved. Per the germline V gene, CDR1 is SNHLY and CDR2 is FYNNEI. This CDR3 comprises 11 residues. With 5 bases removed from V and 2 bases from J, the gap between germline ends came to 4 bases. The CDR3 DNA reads TGTGCCAGCAGTCCAACCTACGAGCAGTACTTC. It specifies CASSPTYEQYF.

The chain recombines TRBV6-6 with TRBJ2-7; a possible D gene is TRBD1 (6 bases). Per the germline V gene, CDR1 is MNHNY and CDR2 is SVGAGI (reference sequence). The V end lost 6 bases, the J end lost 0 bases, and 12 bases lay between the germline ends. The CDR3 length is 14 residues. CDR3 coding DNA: TGTGCCAGCAGAGCCGGGACACCCTCCTACGAGCAGTACTTC. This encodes CASRAGTPSYEQYF.